These 2 T cell receptor beta chains were all obtained from the same sample, sequenced in a study of T cells in Graves' hyperthyroidism and ophthalmopathy. The source material, RNA transcripts, was used to amplify TCR beta CDR3 regions. An initial round of RT-PCR targeting the TCR CDR3 relied on the HTBI primer set. TCRdb itself ran the multiplex PCR reads through MiXCR, one entry per CDR3 protein. The repertoire consists of about 740,000 distinct CDR3 sequences, with around 15% occurring once and the leading ten covering about a tenth. Sequenced material: blood. The receptors derive from a woman aged 18-29 years with Graves' hyperthyroidism.

This clonotype was seen ten or more times. The V call is TRBV28, the J call TRBJ2-1; TRBD2 aligns across 7 bases. Germline V lookup: CDR1 MDHEN, CDR2 SYDVKM. There are 12 residues in the CDR3. V was pared by 4 bases and J by 9 bases, with 3 bases of the junction left unmatched. CDR3 residues: CASSSQRGEQFF. The CDR3 DNA reads TGTGCCAGCAGTTCCCAGCGGGGTGAGCAGTTCTTC.

This clonotype showed up many times. This rearrangement joins TRBV7-8 to TRBJ2-3; 11 nucleotides align to TRBD2. The trim removed 6 bases at V and 0 bases at J, leaving 5 bases unmatched. Germline V gives CDR1 SGHVS, CDR2 FQNEAQ. There are 16 residues in the CDR3. The CDR3 is CASSHLAGGSTDTQYF. In DNA, the CDR3 is TGTGCCAGCAGTCATTTAGCGGGAGGGAGCACAGATACGCAGTATTTT.